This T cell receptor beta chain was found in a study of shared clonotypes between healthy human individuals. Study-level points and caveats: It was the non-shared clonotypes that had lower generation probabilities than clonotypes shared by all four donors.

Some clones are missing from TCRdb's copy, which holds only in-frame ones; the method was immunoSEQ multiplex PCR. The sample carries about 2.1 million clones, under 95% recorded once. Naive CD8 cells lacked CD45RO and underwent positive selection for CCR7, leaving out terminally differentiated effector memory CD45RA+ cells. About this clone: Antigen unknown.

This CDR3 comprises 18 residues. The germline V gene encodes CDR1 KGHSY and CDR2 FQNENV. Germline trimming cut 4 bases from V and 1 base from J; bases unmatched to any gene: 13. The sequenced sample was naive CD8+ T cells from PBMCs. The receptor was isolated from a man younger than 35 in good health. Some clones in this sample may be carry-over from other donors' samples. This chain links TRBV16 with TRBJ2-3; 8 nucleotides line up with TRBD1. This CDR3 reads CASSPPGQAIPGTDTQYF. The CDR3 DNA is TGTGCCAGCAGCCCACCGGGACAGGCGATTCCTGGCACAGATACGCAGTATTTT. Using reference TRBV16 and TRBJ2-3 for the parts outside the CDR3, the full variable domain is GEEVAQTPKHLVRGEGQKAKLYCAPIKGHSYVFWYQQVLKNEFKFLISFQNENVFDETGMPKERFSAKCLPNSPCSLEIQATKLEDSAVYFCASSPPGQAIPGTDTQYFGPGTRLTVL.